This T cell receptor beta chain was recovered during a study of CD8 T cells in Susac syndrome. General study points: CD8+ clonal expansion in Susac peaked in TEMRA cells and active patients.

This clonotype is a singleton in its sample. Its antigen is still unknown. The germline V and J ends were trimmed by 2 bases and 1 base, with 14 bases remaining between them. In germline, CDR1 is SGHTA, CDR2 FQGNSA. The CDR3 runs 16 residues. RNA, at 0.5 to 1 ug, was reverse transcribed with random hexamers. TCRdb passed the immunoSEQ multiplex PCR reads through MiXCR, listing each CDR3 protein once. Of about 120,000 distinct CDR3 sequences listed, 90% to 95% are singletons. The specimen sequenced was CD8+ T cells from PBMCs. This TCR came from a human donor with Susac syndrome. The chain has TRBV7-2 and TRBJ2-5; D is perhaps TRBD1 (6 bases). CDR3 loop: CASSLWAGDPQETQYF. The CDR3 nucleotides read TGTGCCAGCAGCTTATGGGCAGGGGACCCCCAAGAGACCCAGTACTTC.